This record looks at one T cell receptor beta chain sequence and its context. The target antigen is unknown. Germline lookup yields CDR1 LGHNA and CDR2 YNFKEQ. Unmatched junction bases numbered 5, after V lost 0 bases and J lost 3 bases. The CDR3 is made up of 16 amino acids. Method: immunoSEQ multiplex PCR; TCRdb's copy keeps in-frame clones and lacks some. The table includes 110,000 to 150,000 clones, approximately 93% detected once. The data derive from a study of T cell responses to AZD1222 COVID-19 vaccine. General study findings and limits: Most donors were white British, females outnumbered males, and clonal diversity was possibly underestimated. Without day 14 samples, only post-peak T cell repertoires were studied. The reported proportion of spike-specific TCRs targeting unmutated variant regions was nearly half.

The chain uses TRBV4-2 and TRBJ1-5; TRBD1 aligns across 7 bases. This receptor was obtained from an adult who had recovered from COVID-19. Sequencing was performed on peripheral blood, taken after recovery from COVID-19. CDR3 protein: CASSQDPGGLNQPQHF. The CDR3 region has the DNA TGTGCCAGCAGCCAAGATCCAGGGGGTCTCAATCAGCCCCAGCATTTT.